These 25 T cell receptor beta chains originate from one sample sequenced in a study of blood T cells in healthy people across ages. For the second PCR, which ran for 7 to 11 cycles, a sample-barcoded 5' primer and a J-beta primer mix were used. TCRdb re-called the 5' RACE reads through MiXCR, storing one row per CDR3 protein. The sample records 1.5 million or so distinct CDR3 sequences, around two fifths being singletons. Specimen: blood. These receptors originate from a woman aged 18-29 years in good health.

This clonotype was counted a few times. This chain joins TRBV7-9 and TRBJ1-2, with D possibly being TRBD1 (5 bases). V lost 4 bases, J lost 8 bases, and 17 bases lay in between. The CDR3 spans 14 residues. Germline CDR1 SEHNR, CDR2 FQNEAQ (reference sequence). The CDR3 protein is CASSSPGGSSGYTF. Written as DNA, the CDR3 is TGTGCCAGCAGCTCCCCGGGGGGATCAAGCGGCTACACCTTC.

The table lists this clonotype with a count of one. V gene TRBV6-1 combines with J gene TRBJ1-1; TRBD1 agrees at 8 bases. CDR1 is MNHNS and CDR2 is SASEGT in the germline V gene. CDR3 length: 17 amino acids. Unmatched junction bases numbered 8, after V lost 2 bases and J lost 0 bases. CDR3 amino acids: CASSEPPGQGLNTEAFF. In DNA form, the CDR3 reads TGTGCCAGCAGTGAACCACCTGGACAGGGACTGAACACTGAAGCTTTCTTT.

The CDR3 DNA sequence: TGCGCCAGCAGCTTCTCTATCGGAAGTCGGACAGGGCCTCCCTACGAGCAGTACTTC. It codes for CASSFSIGSRTGPPYEQYF. The rearrangement uses TRBV5-1 and TRBJ2-7; 8 nucleotides align to TRBD1. J gave up 2 bases and V 2 bases, and 18 bases lay outside the gene matches. Germline V gene lookup returns CDR1 SGHRS and CDR2 YFSETQ. This CDR3 comprises 19 residues. Complete variable domain (other parts from reference TRBV5-1 and TRBJ2-7): KAGVTQTPRYLIKTRGQQVTLSCSPISGHRSVSWYQQTPGQGLQFLFEYFSETQRNKGNFPGRFSGRQFSNSRSEMNVSTLELGDSALYLCASSFSIGSRTGPPYEQYFGPGTRLTVT.

This CDR3 is CSASPGTGGISTGELFF. In DNA form, the CDR3 reads TGCAGTGCTAGTCCTGGGACAGGGGGGATAAGCACCGGGGAGCTGTTTTTT. The chain uses TRBV20-1 and TRBJ2-2; 11 nucleotides align to TRBD1. Germline CDR1 and CDR2: DFQATT and SNEGSKA (reference sequence). The CDR3 is made up of 17 amino acids. V lost 3 bases to trimming and J lost 4 bases; unmatched junction nucleotides: 10.

The chain carries TRBV21-1 and TRBJ1-2; TRBD1 is the table's D call, not checked against the DNA. TRBV21-1 is tagged as a pseudogene. The CDR3 has 13 amino acids. The CDR3 loop is CAYGTALIYGYTF. Written as DNA, the CDR3 is TGTGCCTACGGAACAGCTCTTATCTATGGCTACACCTTC.

This chain uses TRBV13 with TRBJ2-5; possibly TRBD1 for D (6 bases). Germline V CDR1 and CDR2: PRHDT, FYEKMQ (reference sequence). Deletions cut 0 bases from V and 6 bases from J, with 23 bases between. The CDR3 is made up of 18 amino acids. The CDR3 loop reads CASSLGLGASQPLKTQYF. CDR3 bases: TGTGCCAGCAGCTTAGGGCTGGGGGCTAGCCAGCCCTTGAAGACCCAGTACTTC. Using reference TRBV13 and TRBJ2-5 for the parts outside the CDR3, the full variable domain is AAGVIQSPRHLIKEKRETATLKCYPIPRHDTVYWYQQGPGQDPQFLISFYEKMQSDKGSIPDRFSAQQFSDYHSELNMSSLELGDSALYFCASSLGLGASQPLKTQYFGPGTRLLVL.

The chain is built from TRBV7-9 and TRBJ2-1; no definite D call. The germline V gene encodes CDR1 SEHNR and CDR2 FQNEAQ (reference sequence). V was pared by 1 base and J by 7 bases, with 20 bases between. There are 17 residues in the CDR3. The CDR3 sequence is CASSLESTGPPWNEQFF. CDR3 DNA sequence: TGTGCCAGCAGCTTAGAGTCGACCGGCCCTCCGTGGAATGAGCAGTTCTTC.

This clonotype was counted a few times. The chain carries TRBV10-2 and TRBJ1-2; 10 bases fit TRBD1. Germline loops: CDR1 WSHSY, CDR2 SAAADI. The J segment lost 6 bases and the V segment lost 7 bases, leaving 5 bases of the junction unmatched. This CDR3 is 13 amino acids long. CDR3 nucleotides: TGCGCCAGCATTGGGACAGGGGATGATGGCTACACCTTC. This sequence encodes CASIGTGDDGYTF.

V gene TRBV6-1 combines with J gene TRBJ1-1; D is undetermined. With 1 base removed from V and 3 bases from J, the gap between germline ends came to 12 bases. The CDR3 runs 15 residues. Per the germline V gene, CDR1 is MNHNS and CDR2 is SASEGT. The CDR3, as DNA: TGTGCCAGCAGTGAAGACCCGGGGAGGGACACTGAAGCTTTCTTT. Its protein product is CASSEDPGRDTEAFF.

This chain uses TRBV28 with TRBJ1-2; possibly TRBD1 for D (6 bases). Germline lookup yields CDR1 MDHEN and CDR2 SYDVKM. V gave up 8 bases and J gave up 4 bases, with 17 bases separating them. There are 14 residues in the CDR3. CDR3 in amino acids: CASGEGGILYGYTF. The CDR3 nucleotides are TGTGCCAGCGGTGAGGGGGGTATCCTCTATGGCTACACCTTC.

The V gene is TRBV6-2 or TRBV6-3, the J gene TRBJ2-7, with TRBD2 identical over 10 bases. This CDR3 contains 14 residues. Per the germline V gene, CDR1 is MNHEY and CDR2 is SVGEGT. V shed 7 bases, J shed 0 bases, and the junction held 3 bases outside the gene matches. The CDR3 is CASTLAGVSYEQYF. The CDR3 DNA reads as TGTGCCAGCACGCTAGCGGGGGTCTCCTACGAGCAGTACTTC.

This clonotype appeared a few times. The chain employs TRBV12-3 or TRBV12-4 and TRBJ1-2; D ambiguous. The CDR3 sequence is 13 residues long. Trimming took 5 bases from V and 4 from J, leaving 11 bases between them. CDR3 nucleotides: TGTGCCAGCAGTAAGCGGACCGTCTATGGCTACACCTTC. It encodes CASSKRTVYGYTF.

CDR3 DNA: TGCAGTGCCCCAAGCGGGGGGACGTACAATGAGCAGTTCTTC. Translated, it gives CSAPSGGTYNEQFF. The gene calls are TRBV20-1 and TRBJ2-1; 9 bases agree with TRBD2. J was trimmed by 4 bases and V by 6 bases; bases with no gene match: 7. The CDR3 runs 14 residues. CDR1 is DFQATT, CDR2 SNEGSKA, per germline (reference sequence).

In the case of this clonotype: The junction shows a germline mismatch at one end, possibly a read error. This chain uses TRBV4-2 with TRBJ2-7; 9 nucleotides align to TRBD2. CDR3 size: 16 residues. Germline assignment: CDR1 LGHNA and CDR2 YNFKEQ. The CDR3 DNA sequence: TGTGCTAGCAGCCACATGACTAGCGGCTCCTACAATGAGCAGTACTTC. It specifies CASSHMTSGSYNEQYF.

V is TRBV7-2 and J is TRBJ2-7, with TRBD1 as a possible D gene (7 bases). Between the trimmed V and J ends, which lost 0 bases and 7 bases, there was a span of 16 bases. This CDR3 contains 15 residues. Germline CDR1 and CDR2: SGHTA and FQGNSA. The CDR3 loop reads CASSLAFGGQQEQYF. The CDR3 coding sequence is TGTGCCAGCAGCTTAGCTTTCGGGGGACAGCAGGAGCAGTACTTC.

This clonotype has more than one count but fewer than ten. The chain links TRBV20-1 to TRBJ1-2; possibly TRBD1 for D (5 bases). The CDR3 is 14 amino acids. Germline lookup yields CDR1 DFQATT and CDR2 SNEGSKA (reference sequence). V was clipped by 5 bases and J by 0 bases, with 13 bases between them. The CDR3 loop reads CSASQGRANYGYTF. CDR3 in DNA: TGCAGTGCTTCCCAGGGAAGGGCTAACTATGGCTACACCTTC.

This clonotype has a handful of counts. The chain recombines TRBV20-1 with TRBJ1-1; D is uncertain. CDR3 length: 11 amino acids. Trimming cost V 5 bases and J 3 bases, with 7 bases left between them. Looked up from germline, CDR1 is DFQATT and CDR2 is SNEGSKA (reference sequence). The CDR3 DNA reads as TGCAGTGCTTTAACAGACACTGAAGCTTTCTTT. It codes for CSALTDTEAFF.

This clonotype occurred a few times. CDR3 protein: CASSHSPSRDRGETQYF. CDR3 sequence (DNA): TGCGCCAGCAGCCACTCCCCATCCCGGGACAGGGGAGAGACCCAGTACTTC. This chain links TRBV4-1 with TRBJ2-5, with 10 nucleotides matching TRBD1. This CDR3 region has 17 residues. Germline CDR1 is MGHRA and CDR2 is YSYEKL. V trimming: 3 bases; J trimming: 4 bases; junction bases outside the gene matches: 11.

This clonotype came up a few times. The chain recombines TRBV11-2 with TRBJ2-7, with 10 bases aligning to TRBD1. Unmatched junction bases numbered 9, after V lost 5 bases and J lost 5 bases. CDR1 and CDR2 from the germline V gene are SGHAT and FQNNGV. The CDR3 has 15 residues. The CDR3 sequence is CASSQTGTGVDEQYF. CDR3 sequence (DNA): TGTGCCAGCAGCCAGACGGGGACAGGGGTTGACGAGCAGTACTTC.

In its sample, this clonotype was seen a few times. This rearrangement joins TRBV7-9 to TRBJ2-2; maybe TRBD1 (7 bases). CDR1 SEHNR and CDR2 FQNEAQ come from the germline V gene (reference sequence). The CDR3 sequence is 15 residues long. Trimming took 4 bases from V and 5 from J, leaving 14 bases between them. In DNA form, the CDR3 reads TGTGCCAGCAGCTATCAGGGGGGCCTGACCGGGGAGCTGTTTTTT. Its protein is CASSYQGGLTGELFF.

The chain uses TRBV20-1 and TRBJ2-7; 10 nucleotides align to TRBD2. V was clipped by 3 bases and J by 4 bases; unmatched bases: 15. The CDR3 extends over 17 amino acids. In germline, CDR1 is DFQATT, CDR2 SNEGSKA (reference sequence). The CDR3 DNA follows: TGCAGTGCTAGGGTTGGCGCTAGCGGGAGCGAGGGGTACGAGCAGTACTTC. Translation: CSARVGASGSEGYEQYF.

This clonotype was picked up a small number of times. V gene TRBV20-1 combines with J gene TRBJ2-7; weak D call: TRBD1 (5 bases). CDR1 DFQATT and CDR2 SNEGSKA come from the germline V gene (reference sequence). Trimming took off 1 base at V and 6 bases at J, with 13 bases between the two ends. CDR3 length equals 13 residues. The CDR3 loop reads CSARGQGRFEQYF. DNA for the CDR3: TGCAGTGCTAGAGGCCAGGGCCGGTTCGAGCAGTACTTC.

The chain has TRBV12-5 and TRBJ2-5; TRBD2 agrees at 10 bases. V trimming: 5 bases; J trimming: 4 bases; junction bases outside the gene matches: 10. The CDR3 spans 16 residues. Germline values: CDR1 LGHNT, CDR2 FRNRAP. The CDR3: CASGPIAGGGGETQYF. Written as DNA, the CDR3 is TGTGCTAGTGGTCCCATAGCGGGAGGAGGGGGAGAGACCCAGTACTTC.

The gene calls are TRBV5-1 and TRBJ1-5, with a weak D call TRBD1 (6 bases). Trimming took off 4 bases at V and 0 bases at J, with 20 bases between the two ends. The germline CDR1 and CDR2 sequences are SGHRS and YFSETQ. This CDR3 is 18 amino acids long. The CDR3 here is CASSLIPSGTNSNQPQHF. The CDR3 DNA is TGCGCCAGCAGCCTGATACCATCCGGGACAAATAGCAATCAGCCCCAGCATTTT.

As DNA, the CDR3 is TGTGCCAGCAGCTTAGCGAGTCTAGCGGGGGCCCCGTACCAAGAGACCCAGTACTTC. This gives the protein CASSLASLAGAPYQETQYF. The V and J genes are TRBV7-9 and TRBJ2-5; TRBD2 agrees at 10 bases. Per germline, CDR1 SEHNR and CDR2 FQNEAQ (reference sequence). This CDR3 is built from 19 residues. Germline trimming cut 0 bases from V and 0 bases from J; bases unmatched to any gene: 10.